This T cell receptor (beta chain) was captured by sequencing in a study of blood T cell repertoires in COVID-19. About the research overall: Both acute and convalescent COVID-19 samples were obtained from the United States, Italy and Spain. Sample material is recorded as cDNA or gDNA derived from T cells, B-cell-depleted T cells, or PBMCs.

Per the original methods: For nucleated cells, counts were estimated from reference gene primer amplification. Only in-frame clones appear in the TCRdb table, and some are missing; sequencing was by immunoSEQ multiplex PCR. Clone size and the V and J calls come from that table; the DNA yielded D and trimming. Of around 190,000 clones in the sample, about three quarters are singletons; the top ten hold roughly 8.7%. The V and J ends lost 3 bases and 8 bases respectively, with 10 bases between them. The germline CDR1 and CDR2 sequences are LGHDT and YNNKEL (reference sequence). There are 13 residues in the CDR3.

Sequences were obtained from peripheral blood. The receptor was isolated from a woman aged 45-65 years with active or convalescent COVID-19. This chain connects TRBV3-1 (or the pseudogene TRBV3-2) to TRBJ1-4, with a weak D call TRBD1 (5 bases). CDR3 DNA sequence: TGTGCCAGCAGCCACAGGGTTTCCGAAAAACTGTTTTTT. This encodes CASSHRVSEKLFF.